A selection of T cell receptor beta chains follows, all from one sample in a study of early T cells in non-severe SARS-CoV-2 infection. TCRdb analysed the 5' RACE reads with MiXCR anew, one entry per CDR3 protein. Of 50,000 or so distinct CDR3 sequences listed, 10% to 15% were seen once; the top ten hold approximately 9.1%. The specimen sequenced was whole blood. Receptor source: an adult who was a healthcare worker with PCR-confirmed SARS-CoV-2 infection or an uninfected control (not recorded which). The CDR3 runs from the conserved cysteine through the conserved F or W. Fields, in order: D gene, V gene, clone size, J gene, CDR3 DNA, CDR3 protein. D genes are given only for firm matches. Size is stated for part of the rows, as once, few or many counts, or as a class when the clone is expanded.

-	TRBV15	many	TRBJ2-1	TGTGCCACCAGCAGAGATCTAGGGAACAATGAGCAGTTCTTC	CATSRDLGNNEQFF
TRBD2	TRBV11-2	-	TRBJ2-1	TGTGCCAGCAGCTTATGGGGGGGGACCTCCTACAATGAGCAGTTCTTC	CASSLWGGTSYNEQFF
-	TRBV9	few	TRBJ2-7	TGTGCCAGCAGCCTCCCATACGGGGGGCTAAGCTCCTACGAGCAGTACTTC	CASSLPYGGLSSYEQYF
-	TRBV6-5	-	TRBJ2-7	TGTGCCAGCAGTGCGGGACGCTCCTACGAGCAGTACTTC	CASSAGRSYEQYF
TRBD2	TRBV12-3/TRBV12-4	many	TRBJ2-1	TGTGCCAGCAGTTTAAAGGGACTAGCGGGGGGGCTAAATGGTGAGCAGTTCTTC	CASSLKGLAGGLNGEQFF
-	TRBV6-5	few	TRBJ2-3	TGTGCCAGCACGAGCCCCCGCGGGGCAGATACGCAGTATTTT	CASTSPRGADTQYF
-	TRBV5-6	few	TRBJ2-5	TGTGCCAGCAGCCCGCTGGCGGTTCGGGCTGATGAGACCCAGTACTTC	CASSPLAVRADETQYF
-	TRBV4-2	-	TRBJ1-1	TGTGCCAGCAGCCAAGAAGAGGGGCAACCCGAAGCTTTCTTT	CASSQEEGQPEAFF
-	TRBV5-4	-	TRBJ2-3	TGTGCCAGCAGCTTGGCCACCAGGGCTGGAGATACGCAGTATTTT	CASSLATRAGDTQYF
TRBD1	TRBV5-1	many	TRBJ1-6	TGCGCCAGCAGCTTGGAGGGGACAGGGGGCCATAATTCACCCCTCCACTTT	CASSLEGTGGHNSPLHF
TRBD2	TRBV19	-	TRBJ2-5	TGTGCCAGCGGACTAGCGGATAGGACCCAGTACTTC	CASGLADRTQYF
-	TRBV30	many	TRBJ1-6	TGTGCCTGGGGGGTGAGGCAACCTAATTCACCCCTCCACTTT	CAWGVRQPNSPLHF
TRBD1	TRBV20-1	-	TRBJ1-5	TGCAGTGCCCGACAGGGGGAGGTTCAGCCCCAGCATTTT	CSARQGEVQPQHF
-	TRBV2	-	TRBJ1-6	TGTGCCAGCAGTGACAGGTTTAATTCACCCCTCCACTTT	CASSDRFNSPLHF
-	TRBV20-1	-	TRBJ1-2	TGCAGTGCTAGCTCCGGCGGAGGCTATGGCTACACCTTC	CSASSGGGYGYTF
-	TRBV14	many	TRBJ2-1	TGTGCCAGCAGCCAAAGACAACGGCCGAAGAGCTCCTACAATGAGCAGTTCTTC	CASSQRQRPKSSYNEQFF
-	TRBV27	many	TRBJ1-2	TGTGCCAGCAGTCCCACCAGGATGAACTATGGCTACACCTTC	CASSPTRMNYGYTF
TRBD1	TRBV7-9	many	TRBJ2-6	TGTGCCAGCAGCCATTCAACGACAACGGGACAGGGGTCTGGGGCCAACGTCCTGACTTTC	CASSHSTTTGQGSGANVLTF
-	TRBV28	many	TRBJ2-7	TGTGCCAGCAGTTTAGCTAGATACGAGCAGTACTTC	CASSLARYEQYF
-	TRBV18	few	TRBJ1-1	TGTGCCAGCTCACCAACGCGACAAAACACTGAAGCTTTCTTT	CASSPTRQNTEAFF
-	TRBV7-6	many	TRBJ2-5	TGTGCCAGCAGCTCGGGACTGGAGGGGGAGACCCAGTACTTC	CASSSGLEGETQYF
-	TRBV19	many	TRBJ1-4	TGTGCCAGTACCAGAAGGGGGACTAATGAAAAACTGTTTTTT	CASTRRGTNEKLFF
-	TRBV5-4	many	TRBJ1-2	TGTGCCAGCAGCTTGGACCAAGCTAACTATGGCTACACCTTC	CASSLDQANYGYTF
-	TRBV28	many	TRBJ1-2	TGTGCCAGCAGTTTACCTCGCAGGGAGAGTGGCTACACCTTC	CASSLPRRESGYTF
-	TRBV7-6	few	TRBJ2-3	TGTGCCAGCAGCTTAGCAGGGGGCACAGATACGCAGTATTTT	CASSLAGGTDTQYF
-	TRBV5-4	few	TRBJ2-7	TGTGCCAGCAGCTTAGGAACGTTTAGGGACGAGCAGTACTTC	CASSLGTFRDEQYF
-	TRBV19	-	TRBJ1-2	TGTGCCAGTAGTTCCGCCGGCCGGGGCTATGGCTACACCTTC	CASSSAGRGYGYTF
-	TRBV5-1	many	TRBJ2-5	TGCGCCAGCAGCTCCGGGAGCTCACAAGAGACCCAGTACTTC	CASSSGSSQETQYF
-	TRBV12-3/TRBV12-4	many	TRBJ1-1	TGTGCCAGCACCTTTATGAACACTGAAGCTTTCTTT	CASTFMNTEAFF
TRBD2	TRBV3-1	-	TRBJ2-1	TGTGCCAGCAGCCAAGTAGGCGGGGGCTCCTACAATGAGCAGTTCTTC	CASSQVGGGSYNEQFF
-	TRBV3-1	-	TRBJ2-4	TGTGCCAGCAGCCAAGAACGACTAGCCAAAAACATTCAGTACTTC	CASSQERLAKNIQYF
TRBD2	TRBV19	-	TRBJ2-5	TGTGCCAGTAGTACAGGACTAGCGGGAGGGGAGACCCAGTACTTC	CASSTGLAGGETQYF
-	TRBV18	few	TRBJ2-2	TGTGCCAGCTCACTAGGCGGAGACTCCAGCACCGGGGAGCTGTTTTTT	CASSLGGDSSTGELFF
-	TRBV11-1	many	TRBJ1-6	TGTGCCAGCAGCTACGGGACCCGGGAGGATTCACCCCTCCACTTT	CASSYGTREDSPLHF
-	TRBV7-2	-	TRBJ2-1	TGTGCCAGCAGCCCTTCAGCGGTTTCCTACAATGAGCAGTTCTTC	CASSPSAVSYNEQFF
-	TRBV3-1	many	TRBJ1-3	TGTGCCAGCAGCCAAGATCGGACAACCTATGGAAACACCATATATTTT	CASSQDRTTYGNTIYF
-	TRBV18	few	TRBJ1-1	TGTGCCAGCTCCGGCCCGGGAGACACTGAAGCTTTCTTT	CASSGPGDTEAFF
-	TRBV5-3	few	TRBJ1-1	TGTGCCAGAAGCTTGGCGACTTCGAACACTGAAGCTTTCTTT	CARSLATSNTEAFF
TRBD2	TRBV7-2	few	TRBJ2-1	TGTGCCAGCAGCTCCCTTTCAGCGGGAGGGTGGTACAATGAGCAGTTCTTC	CASSSLSAGGWYNEQFF
-	TRBV7-2	many	TRBJ1-1	TGTGCCAGCAGCGCGGCTTGGGGCACTGAAGCTTTCTTT	CASSAAWGTEAFF
TRBD1	TRBV28	-	TRBJ2-7	TGTGCCACCCGGGGACAGTTATACGAGCAGTACTTC	CATRGQLYEQYF
-	TRBV5-1	once	TRBJ2-2	TGCGCCAGCAGCGTGCGGGTGGACGGGGAGCTGTTTTTT	CASSVRVDGELFF
-	TRBV20-1	few	TRBJ2-1	TGCAGTGCTAGAGACGATAGCCCCAATGAGCAGTTCTTC	CSARDDSPNEQFF
-	TRBV6-5	few	TRBJ2-3	TGTGCCAGCAGTTACCAGGGAGGGGGGCGCCCGGATACGCAGTATTTT	CASSYQGGGRPDTQYF
-	TRBV7-9	-	TRBJ2-7	TGTGCCAGCAGCTTAGCGTTCGGGGAACAGGCAAACTCCTACGAGCAGTACTTC	CASSLAFGEQANSYEQYF
-	TRBV5-6	many	TRBJ1-6	TGTGCCAGCAACCCCCGGAGGTTAAATTCACCCCTCCACTTT	CASNPRRLNSPLHF